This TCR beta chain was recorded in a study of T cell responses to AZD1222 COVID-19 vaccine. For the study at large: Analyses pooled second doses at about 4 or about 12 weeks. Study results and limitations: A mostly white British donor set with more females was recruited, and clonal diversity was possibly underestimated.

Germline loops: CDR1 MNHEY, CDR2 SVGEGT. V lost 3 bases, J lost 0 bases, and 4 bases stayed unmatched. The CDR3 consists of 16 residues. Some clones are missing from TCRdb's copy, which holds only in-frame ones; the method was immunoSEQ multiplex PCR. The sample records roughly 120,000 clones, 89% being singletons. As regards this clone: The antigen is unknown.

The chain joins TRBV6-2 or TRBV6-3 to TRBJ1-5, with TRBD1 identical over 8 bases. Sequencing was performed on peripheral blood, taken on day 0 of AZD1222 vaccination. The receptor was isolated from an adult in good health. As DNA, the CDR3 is TGTGCCAGCAGTTATCGACAGGGGACTAGCAATCAGCCCCAGCATTTT. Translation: CASSYRQGTSNQPQHF.